This TCR beta chain was identified during a study of cytomegalovirus exposure and HLA in healthy donors. Looking at the study overall: HLA-typed donors contributed around 88 million unique TCRs, which were held in an early data release. Study-level points and caveats: An analysis done earlier found most TCR beta V segments productive about 87% or about 30% of the time.

Note on this clone: What it binds is unknown.

The V gene's germline CDR1 is LNHDA and CDR2 SQIVND (reference sequence). V shed 7 bases and J 5 bases; nucleotides not matched to a gene: 9. The CDR3 sequence is 15 residues long. There were likely unrecorded immune exposures, though donors were nominally healthy when sampled. With 60 Vbeta and 13 Jbeta primers, the PCR was carried out. Measured with immunoSEQ multiplex PCR; TCRdb has only the in-frame clones, and not every one. The sample records 80,000 to 100,000 clones, 63% being singletons. This sequence was found in a woman aged 35 to 49 in good health and CMV-seropositive. Source material: PBMCs. The chain has TRBV19 and TRBJ1-5, with 9 bases aligning to TRBD1. CDR3 sequence: CASTAGQGWDQPQHF. DNA of the CDR3: TGTGCCAGTACCGCGGGACAGGGTTGGGATCAGCCCCAGCATTTT.